This T cell receptor (beta chain) was recovered during a study of cytomegalovirus exposure and HLA in healthy donors. Study details: HLA-typed donors were the source of around 85 million unique TCRs held in an early data release. Points from the study as a whole: Other equally common chains were less clonally expanded than HLA-associated TCR beta chains, a later analysis showed. In vitro testing confirmed a few CMV-associated chains as specific for CMV antigens.

It was with 60 Vbeta and 13 Jbeta primers that the PCR ran. This table comes from immunoSEQ multiplex PCR, and its TCRdb copy is limited to in-frame clones, with some not included. The table lists roughly 190,000 clones, around 90% of them singletons. A single count supports this clone. The antigen remains undetermined. Trimming cost V 4 bases and J 3 bases, with 9 bases left between them. CDR3 length: 13 amino acids. Germline CDR1 MNHEY, CDR2 SMNVEV (reference sequence). Participants comprised healthy donors of bone marrow. The V and J genes are TRBV27 and TRBJ1-1; perhaps TRBD1 as D (5 bases). Sequencing was done on a sample of PBMCs. The sequence derives from a boy younger than 10 in good health and CMV-seronegative. The CDR3: CASSSQGYTEAFF. CDR3 nucleotides: TGTGCCAGCAGTTCCCAGGGTTACACTGAAGCTTTCTTT.